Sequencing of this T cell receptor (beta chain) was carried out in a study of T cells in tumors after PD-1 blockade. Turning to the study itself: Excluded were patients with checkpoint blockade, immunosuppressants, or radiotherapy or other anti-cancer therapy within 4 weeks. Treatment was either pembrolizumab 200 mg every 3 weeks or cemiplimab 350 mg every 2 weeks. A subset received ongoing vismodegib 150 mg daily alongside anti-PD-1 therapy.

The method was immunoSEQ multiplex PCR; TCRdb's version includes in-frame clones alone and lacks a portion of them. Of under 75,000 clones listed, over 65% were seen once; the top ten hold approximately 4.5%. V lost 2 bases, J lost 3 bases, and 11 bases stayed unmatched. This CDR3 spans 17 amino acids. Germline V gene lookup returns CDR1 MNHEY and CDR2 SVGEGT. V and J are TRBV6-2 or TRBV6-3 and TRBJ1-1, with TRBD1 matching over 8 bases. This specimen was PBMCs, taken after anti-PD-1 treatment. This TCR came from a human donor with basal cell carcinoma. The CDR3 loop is CASSYPLQGGFYTEAFF. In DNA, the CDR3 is TGTGCCAGCAGTTACCCCCTACAGGGGGGTTTCTACACTGAAGCTTTCTTT.